Each of the 16 T cell receptor beta chains below was sequenced from the same sample in a study of T cells in Graves' hyperthyroidism and ophthalmopathy. Amplification yielded TCR beta CDR3 regions, with RNA transcripts as the source. An initial round of RT-PCR targeting the TCR CDR3 relied on the HTBI primer set. Each CDR3 protein gets one entry after TCRdb re-called the multiplex PCR reads with MiXCR. The sample includes hundreds of thousands of distinct CDR3 sequences, 20% to 25% of them seen just once. The sample was blood. These TCRs come from a man aged 25-45 years with Graves' ophthalmopathy.

This clonotype was picked up a small number of times. The V gene is TRBV24-1, the J gene TRBJ2-6; D is possibly TRBD1 (6 bases). V was cut by 4 bases and J by 4 bases, with 16 bases left in between. Looked up from germline, CDR1 is KGHDR and CDR2 is SFDVKD. This CDR3 contains 17 residues. Here the CDR3 reads CATSDPRGTGGANVLTF. CDR3 nucleotides: TGTGCCACCAGTGACCCGAGGGGGACCGGAGGGGCCAACGTCCTGACTTTC.

The chain links TRBV27 to TRBJ2-3; 13 bases map to TRBD2. Looked up from germline, CDR1 is MNHEY and CDR2 is SMNVEV (reference sequence). V shed 2 bases and J 0 bases; nucleotides not matched to a gene: 11. This CDR3 has 20 amino acids. CDR3 sequence reads: CASSLDTGLAGARSTDTQYF. The DNA for the CDR3 is TGTGCCAGCAGTTTAGACACTGGACTAGCGGGAGCCCGTAGCACAGATACGCAGTATTTT.

V gene TRBV14 combines with J gene TRBJ2-7; D is undetermined. CDR3 length: 14 amino acids. V dropped 0 bases and J dropped 6 bases, with 12 bases sitting between them. Germline V gene data show CDR1 as SGHDN and CDR2 as FVKESK. CDR3 sequence: CASSQDRLSAEQYF. The CDR3 coding sequence is TGTGCCAGCAGCCAAGATAGGCTATCGGCCGAGCAGTACTTC.

This clonotype showed up many times. The genes are TRBV5-1 and TRBJ2-7; no clear D gene. Germline lookup yields CDR1 SGHRS and CDR2 YFSETQ. V lost 4 bases to trimming and J lost 3 bases, with 8 bases between them. The CDR3 consists of 12 residues. The DNA for the CDR3 is TGCGCCAGCAGCCATGACGGCTACGAGCAGTACTTC. Protein product: CASSHDGYEQYF.

In its sample, this clonotype was seen many times. This rearrangement joins TRBV30 to TRBJ2-1, with TRBD2 matching over 9 bases. The CDR3 runs to 15 residues. Losses at the gene ends were 1 base for V and 9 bases for J; bases not matched to a gene: 10. Germline V gives CDR1 GTSNPN, CDR2 SVGIG (reference sequence). The CDR3 region has the DNA TGTGCCTGGAGTGCCTTAGCGGGAGCGCTTGGTGAGCAGTTCTTC. It translates to CAWSALAGALGEQFF.

The chain recombines TRBV3-1 with TRBJ2-5, with no clear D. This CDR3 is built from 13 residues. Per germline, CDR1 LGHDT and CDR2 YNNKEL (reference sequence). The V end lost 0 bases, the J end lost 9 bases, and 11 bases lay between the germline ends. CDR3 DNA: TGTGCCAGCAGCCAAGAGCCGGGCCAAGCCCAGTACTTC. Protein product: CASSQEPGQAQYF.

This clonotype was counted many times. V usage is TRBV28 and J usage is TRBJ1-5, with no clear D. Trimming removed 4 bases from V and 5 bases from J, with 12 bases in between. The CDR3 is 14 residues long. Germline V lookup: CDR1 MDHEN, CDR2 SYDVKM. The CDR3: CASSSGGLDQPQHF. Here the CDR3 DNA reads TGTGCCAGCAGTTCGGGAGGTCTGGATCAGCCCCAGCATTTT.

This clonotype came up many times. The chain employs TRBV30 and TRBJ1-1, with a tentative D call TRBD1 (5 bases). This CDR3 spans 13 amino acids. Trimming took 0 bases from V and 4 from J, leaving 9 bases between them. Germline loops: CDR1 GTSNPN, CDR2 SVGIG (reference sequence). The CDR3 sequence: CAWSVTASTEAFF. CDR3 DNA sequence: TGTGCCTGGAGTGTGACAGCCAGCACTGAAGCTTTCTTT.

This clonotype was seen many times. The CDR3 region has the DNA TGTGCCAGCGGTACGGGAGGGCACAATGAGCAGTTCTTC. Its protein is CASGTGGHNEQFF. The chain couples TRBV7-3 to TRBJ2-1; 8 bases line up with TRBD2. The J segment lost 5 bases and the V segment lost 8 bases, leaving 5 bases of the junction unmatched. This CDR3 region has 13 residues. In germline, CDR1 is SGHTA, CDR2 FQGTGA.

This clonotype has ten or more counts. The chain links TRBV3-1 to TRBJ1-2; D is ambiguous. CDR3 length: 15 amino acids. Germline CDR1 and CDR2: LGHDT and YNNKEL (reference sequence). Trimming removed 5 bases from V and 3 bases from J, with 16 bases in between. This CDR3 reads CASSSTRSWDYGYTF. Here the CDR3 DNA reads TGTGCCAGCAGCTCCACCAGGAGCTGGGACTATGGCTACACCTTC.

The rearrangement links TRBV20-1 to TRBJ2-7; D gene ambiguous. CDR1 DFQATT and CDR2 SNEGSKA come from the germline V gene (reference sequence). Between the trimmed V and J ends, which lost 0 bases and 5 bases, there was a span of 17 bases. The CDR3 extends over 15 amino acids. The CDR3 DNA is TGCAGTGCTAGAGATCGAATTCTAGGGCCTGACGAGCAGTACTTC. This gives the protein CSARDRILGPDEQYF.

The chain carries TRBV5-1 and TRBJ2-1; 9 bases are a match to TRBD2. With V trimmed by 6 bases and J by 2 bases, 6 bases remained unmatched. Germline V CDR1 and CDR2: SGHRS, YFSETQ. The CDR3 has 15 amino acids. The CDR3 loop reads CASTLTSGPYNEQFF. The CDR3 nucleotides read TGCGCCAGCACACTTACTAGCGGGCCCTACAATGAGCAGTTCTTC.

This clonotype was seen more than once but under ten times. The chain combines TRBV5-1 with TRBJ1-6; D uncertain. CDR3 size: 15 residues. Germline CDR1 SGHRS, CDR2 YFSETQ. V was trimmed by 4 bases and J by 5 bases, leaving 13 bases between them. The CDR3 is CASSPEGGDNSPLHF. Written as DNA, the CDR3 is TGCGCCAGCAGCCCGGAGGGCGGGGATAATTCACCCCTCCACTTT.

This clonotype occurred once. The V gene is TRBV7-2, the J gene TRBJ2-3; D unclear. V was pared by 0 bases and J by 5 bases, with 36 bases between. The germline V gene encodes CDR1 SGHTA and CDR2 FQGNSA. This CDR3 has 23 amino acids. CDR3 protein: CASSLARVPHFETRPPQRDTQYF. In DNA form, the CDR3 reads TGTGCCAGCAGCTTAGCGAGAGTCCCCCACTTTGAGACACGTCCTCCCCAACGAGATACGCAGTATTTT.

This clonotype was seen at least ten times. The chain employs TRBV30 and TRBJ1-3; D gene uncertain. This CDR3 is built from 13 residues. Trimming took 2 bases from V and 0 from J, leaving 5 bases between them. The germline V gene encodes CDR1 GTSNPN and CDR2 SVGIG (reference sequence). The CDR3 spells CAWSRLSGNTIYF. The CDR3 DNA sequence: TGTGCCTGGAGTAGGCTCTCTGGAAACACCATATATTTT.

In its sample, this clonotype was seen a few times. The chain carries TRBV10-2 and TRBJ1-5; TRBD1 matches 11 bases. Germline trimming cut 4 bases from V and 9 bases from J; bases unmatched to any gene: 5. Germline V gene sequence: CDR1 WSHSY, CDR2 SAAADI. CDR3 length: 14 amino acids. The CDR3, as DNA: TGCGCCAGCAGTGTCGGGACAGGGGGGTCGCCCCAGCATTTT. Translating gives CASSVGTGGSPQHF.